This T cell receptor beta chain was identified in a study of blood T cell repertoires in COVID-19. Per the original methods: Scientists estimated how many nucleated cells there were by amplifying reference gene primers. Libraries were prepared by immunoSEQ multiplex PCR; TCRdb keeps only in-frame clonotypes and omits some of them. The V and J calls and clone size were taken over from that table, and D and trimming were inferred from the DNA. The sample yields tens of thousands of clones, roughly 88% seen once. Losses at the gene ends were 6 bases for V and 6 bases for J; bases not matched to a gene: 12. This CDR3 region has 15 residues. Germline CDR1 reads MNHEY; CDR2 reads SVGEGT.

J is TRBJ2-3 and V is TRBV6-2 or TRBV6-3; 7 nucleotides line up with TRBD2. Input material: peripheral blood. The sequence was collected from a human donor in a cohort sampled during active COVID-19. The DNA of the CDR3 is TGTGCCAGCAGCCCGGCGGGGGACCCCACGGATACGCAGTATTTT. Protein: CASSPAGDPTDTQYF.